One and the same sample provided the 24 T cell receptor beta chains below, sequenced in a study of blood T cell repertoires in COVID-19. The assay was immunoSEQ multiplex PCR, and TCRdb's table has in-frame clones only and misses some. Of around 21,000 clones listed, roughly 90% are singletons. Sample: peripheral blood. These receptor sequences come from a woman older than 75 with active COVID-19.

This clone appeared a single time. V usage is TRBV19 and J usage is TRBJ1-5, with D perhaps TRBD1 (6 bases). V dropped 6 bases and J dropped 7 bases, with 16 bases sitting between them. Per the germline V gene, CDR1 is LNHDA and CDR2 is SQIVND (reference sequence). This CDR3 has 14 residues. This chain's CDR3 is CASRSTGSGQPQHF. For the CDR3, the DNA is TGTGCCAGTAGGTCTACAGGGTCGGGGCAGCCCCAGCATTTT.

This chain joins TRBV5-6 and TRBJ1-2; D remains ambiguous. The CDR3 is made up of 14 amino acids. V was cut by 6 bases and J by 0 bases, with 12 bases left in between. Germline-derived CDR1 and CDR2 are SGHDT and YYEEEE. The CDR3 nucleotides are TGTGCCAGCACCCCAGGAACAACTAACTATGGCTACACCTTC. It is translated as CASTPGTTNYGYTF.

This chain's CDR3 is CAIGLPGEGNTEAFF. CDR3 DNA: TGTGCCATCGGACTCCCAGGGGAGGGAAACACTGAAGCTTTCTTT. This rearrangement joins TRBV10-3 to TRBJ1-1; perhaps TRBD1 as D (6 bases). The length of the CDR3 is 15 residues. The ends were cut back, 8 bases at V and 2 bases at J, with 18 bases in the middle. The germline CDR1 and CDR2 sequences are ENHRY and SYGVKD.

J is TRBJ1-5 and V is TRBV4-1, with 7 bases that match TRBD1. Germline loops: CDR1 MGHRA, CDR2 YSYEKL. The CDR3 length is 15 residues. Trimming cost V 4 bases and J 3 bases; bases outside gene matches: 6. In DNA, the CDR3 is TGCGCCAGCAGCCCAGCCGGGACAGACAATCAGCCCCAGCATTTT. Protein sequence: CASSPAGTDNQPQHF.

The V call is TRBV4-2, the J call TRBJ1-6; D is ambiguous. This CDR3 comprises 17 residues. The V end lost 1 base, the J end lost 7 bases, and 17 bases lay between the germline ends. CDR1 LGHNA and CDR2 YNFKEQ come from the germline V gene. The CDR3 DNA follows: TGTGCCAGCAGCCAAGCATTCGGGGAATCGGGAAATTCACCCCTCCACTTT. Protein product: CASSQAFGESGNSPLHF.

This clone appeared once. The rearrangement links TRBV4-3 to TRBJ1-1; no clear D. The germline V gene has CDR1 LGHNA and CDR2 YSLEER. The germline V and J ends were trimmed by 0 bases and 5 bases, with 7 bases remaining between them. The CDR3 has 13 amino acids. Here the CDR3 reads CASSQEVQTEAFF. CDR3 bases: TGCGCCAGCAGCCAAGAGGTTCAGACTGAAGCTTTCTTT.

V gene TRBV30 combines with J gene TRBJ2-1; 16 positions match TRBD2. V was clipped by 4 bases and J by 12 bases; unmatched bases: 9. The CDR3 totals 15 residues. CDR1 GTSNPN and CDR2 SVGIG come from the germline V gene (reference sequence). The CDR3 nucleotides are TGTGCCTGGACGCTGCCGGGACTAGCGGGGGGGTCGCAGTTCTTC. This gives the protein CAWTLPGLAGGSQFF.

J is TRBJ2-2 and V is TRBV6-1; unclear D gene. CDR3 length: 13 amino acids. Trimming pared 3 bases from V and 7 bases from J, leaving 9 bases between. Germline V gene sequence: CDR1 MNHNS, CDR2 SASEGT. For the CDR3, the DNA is TGTGCCAGCAGTGAGTGGTCGGGCGGGGAGCTGTTTTTT. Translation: CASSEWSGGELFF.

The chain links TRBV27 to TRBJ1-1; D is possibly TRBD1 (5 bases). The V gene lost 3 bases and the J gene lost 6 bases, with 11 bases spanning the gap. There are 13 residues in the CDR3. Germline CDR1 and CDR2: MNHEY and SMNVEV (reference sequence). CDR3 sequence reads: CASSLEGLAEAFF. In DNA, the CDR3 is TGTGCCAGCAGTTTGGAGGGGCTCGCTGAAGCTTTCTTT.

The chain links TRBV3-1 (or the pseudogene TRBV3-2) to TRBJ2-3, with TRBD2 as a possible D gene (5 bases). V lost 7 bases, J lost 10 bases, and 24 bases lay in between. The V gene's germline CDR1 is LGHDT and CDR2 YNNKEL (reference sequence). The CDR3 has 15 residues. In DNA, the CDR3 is TGTGCCAGCAAGAAAGTCTGGAGGAGGTTTTGGGCGCAGTATTTT. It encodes CASKKVWRRFWAQYF.

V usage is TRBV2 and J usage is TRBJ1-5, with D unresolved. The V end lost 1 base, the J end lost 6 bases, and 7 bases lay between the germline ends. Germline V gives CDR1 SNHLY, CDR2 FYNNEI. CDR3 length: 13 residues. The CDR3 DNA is TGTGCCAGCAGTGAAGACGGTACTCAGCCCCAGCATTTT. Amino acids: CASSEDGTQPQHF.

CDR3 in DNA: TGTGCCAGCAGTTACTCAGGGGTGGGCTATAATTCACCCCTCCACTTT. Its translation is CASSYSGVGYNSPLHF. V is TRBV6-6 and J is TRBJ1-6, with D maybe TRBD1 (5 bases). Germline CDR1 is MNHNY and CDR2 is SVGAGI (reference sequence). CDR3 size: 16 residues. Trimming pared 0 bases from V and 3 bases from J, leaving 9 bases between.

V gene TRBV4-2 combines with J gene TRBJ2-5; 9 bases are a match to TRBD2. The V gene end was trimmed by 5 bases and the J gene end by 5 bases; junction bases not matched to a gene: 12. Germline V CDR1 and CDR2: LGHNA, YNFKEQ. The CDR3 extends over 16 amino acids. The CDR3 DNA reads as TGTGCCAGCAGCGCCCTTAGCGGGGGCATCGAGGAGACCCAGTACTTC. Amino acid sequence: CASSALSGGIEETQYF.

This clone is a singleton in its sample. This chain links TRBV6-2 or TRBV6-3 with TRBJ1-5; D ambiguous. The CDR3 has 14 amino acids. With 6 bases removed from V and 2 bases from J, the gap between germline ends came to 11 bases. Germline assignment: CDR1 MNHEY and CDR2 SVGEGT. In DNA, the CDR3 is TGTGCCAGCAGCCACGGAGGTGGCAATCAGCCCCAGCATTTT. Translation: CASSHGGGNQPQHF.

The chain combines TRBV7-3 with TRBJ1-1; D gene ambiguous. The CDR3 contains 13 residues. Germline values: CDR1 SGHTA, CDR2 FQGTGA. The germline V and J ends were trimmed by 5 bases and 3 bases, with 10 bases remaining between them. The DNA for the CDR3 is TGTGCCAGCAGCGCGAAACTGGACACTGAAGCTTTCTTT. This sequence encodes CASSAKLDTEAFF.

CDR3 nucleotide sequence: TGTGCCAGCAGCTCCCGGTTGGGGACAGCAAATTCCGGCCCGCAGTTCTTC. This sequence encodes CASSSRLGTANSGPQFF. V is TRBV9 and J is TRBJ2-1, with TRBD1 identical over 7 bases. J lost 12 bases, V lost 4 bases, and 22 bases had no gene match. CDR3 size: 17 residues. The germline V gene has CDR1 SGDLS and CDR2 YYNGEE.

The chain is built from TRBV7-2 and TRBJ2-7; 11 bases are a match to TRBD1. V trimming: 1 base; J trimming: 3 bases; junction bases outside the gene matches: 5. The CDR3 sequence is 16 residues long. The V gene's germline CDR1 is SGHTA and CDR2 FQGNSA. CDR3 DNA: TGTGCCAGCAGCTTAGGGACAGGGGGCGCAGGCTACGAGCAGTACTTC. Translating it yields CASSLGTGGAGYEQYF.

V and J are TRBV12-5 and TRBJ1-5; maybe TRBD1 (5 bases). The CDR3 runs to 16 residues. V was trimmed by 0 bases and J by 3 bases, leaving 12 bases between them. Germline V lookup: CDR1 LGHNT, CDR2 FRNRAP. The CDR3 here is CASGLVVGRDNQPQHF. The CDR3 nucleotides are TGTGCTAGTGGTTTGGTAGTGGGGCGCGACAATCAGCCCCAGCATTTT.

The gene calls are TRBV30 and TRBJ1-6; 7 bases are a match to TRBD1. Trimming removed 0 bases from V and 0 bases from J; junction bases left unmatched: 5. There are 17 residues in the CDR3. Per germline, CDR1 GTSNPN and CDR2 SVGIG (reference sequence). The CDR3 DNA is TGTGCCTGGAGTGTTCTCACAGGGGTCTCCTATAATTCACCCCTCCACTTT. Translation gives CAWSVLTGVSYNSPLHF.

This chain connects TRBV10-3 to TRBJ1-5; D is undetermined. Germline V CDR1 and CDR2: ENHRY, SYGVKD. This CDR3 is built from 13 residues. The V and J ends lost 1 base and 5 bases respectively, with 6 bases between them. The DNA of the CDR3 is TGTGCCATCAGTGAGTACCGGGATCAGCCCCAGCATTTT. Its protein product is CAISEYRDQPQHF.

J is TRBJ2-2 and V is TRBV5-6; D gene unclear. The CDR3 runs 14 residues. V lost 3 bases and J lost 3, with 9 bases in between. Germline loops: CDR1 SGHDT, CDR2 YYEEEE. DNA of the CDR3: TGTGCCAGCAGCTCTCTTCCGGACACCGGGGAGCTGTTTTTT. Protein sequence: CASSSLPDTGELFF.

CDR3 nucleotides: TGCACCAGCAGCCTTCCCCGCCGGACTAGAGGTACAGATACGCAGTATTTT. Protein: CTSSLPRRTRGTDTQYF. The chain is built from TRBV1 and TRBJ2-3; the table assigns TRBD2, which was not confirmed against the DNA. TRBV1 is assigned pseudogene status. This CDR3 is built from 17 residues.

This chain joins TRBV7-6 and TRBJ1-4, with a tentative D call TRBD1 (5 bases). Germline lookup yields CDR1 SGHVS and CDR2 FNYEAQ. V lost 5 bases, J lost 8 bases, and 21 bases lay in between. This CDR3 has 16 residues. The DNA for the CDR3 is TGTGCCAGCAGCCCCAACCGGGGGGTGACTGAGGAAAAACTGTTTTTT. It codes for CASSPNRGVTEEKLFF. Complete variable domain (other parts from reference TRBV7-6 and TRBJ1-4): GAGVSQSPRYKVTKRGQDVALRCDPISGHVSLYWYRQALGQGPEFLTYFNYEAQQDKSGLPNDRFSAERPEGSISTLTIQRTEQRDSAMYRCASSPNRGVTEEKLFFGSGTQLSVL.

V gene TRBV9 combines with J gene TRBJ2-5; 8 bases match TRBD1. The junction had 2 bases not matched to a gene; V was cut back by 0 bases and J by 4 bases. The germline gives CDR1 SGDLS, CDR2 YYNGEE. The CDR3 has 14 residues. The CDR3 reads CASSVGQGRETQYF. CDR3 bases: TGTGCCAGCAGCGTAGGACAGGGGAGAGAGACCCAGTACTTC.